These 9 T cell receptor beta chains came from one sample sequenced in a study of patients and donors after allogeneic stem cell transplantation. TCRdb re-derived calls from the RT-PCR reads in MiXCR, one entry per CDR3 protein. The sample consists of roughly 940,000 distinct CDR3 sequences, around 17% of them appearing once. Input material: blood, either unsorted or a sorted T cell fraction (not recorded which). The receptor source for this set is a human donor who was either an allogeneic HSCT recipient or a stem cell or donor lymphocyte infusion donor (not recorded which). It is not recorded whose cells these are; they may come from a transplant donor.

In DNA form, the CDR3 reads TGTGCCATCAGTTTGGACCGGGAGCAGTTCTTC. Its translation: CAISLDREQFF. The chain couples TRBV10-3 to TRBJ2-1; D is uncertain. CDR1 is ENHRY, CDR2 SYGVKD, per germline. The length of the CDR3 is 11 residues. Trimming removed 5 bases from V and 10 bases from J, with 9 bases in between.

The gene calls are TRBV5-6 and TRBJ2-5; 12 bases fit TRBD2. Germline values: CDR1 SGHDT, CDR2 YYEEEE. The CDR3 is made up of 15 amino acids. Losses at the gene ends were 2 bases for V and 10 bases for J; bases not matched to a gene: 9. CDR3 nucleotide sequence: TGTGCCAGCAGCTTCTGGACTAGCGGGAAGCTCCACCAGTACTTC. Translating it yields CASSFWTSGKLHQYF.

The chain couples TRBV6-1 to TRBJ1-2; possible D gene TRBD1, 5 bases. This CDR3 spans 16 amino acids. V was trimmed by 7 bases and J by 8 bases, leaving 26 bases between them. Germline-derived CDR1 and CDR2 are MNHNS and SASEGT. CDR3 coding DNA: TGTGCCAGCACCAACTTCCCGGGAGGGGTTGGTGGCGGCTACACCTTC. It codes for CASTNFPGGVGGGYTF.

The chain couples TRBV20-1 to TRBJ2-2, with 8 bases that match TRBD2. The length of the CDR3 is 14 residues. From germline, CDR1 is DFQATT and CDR2 SNEGSKA (reference sequence). The V and J ends lost 5 bases and 4 bases, in that order; junction bases with no gene match: 6. CDR3 bases: TGCAGTGCTTATTTAGCGGGAACCACCGGGGAGCTGTTTTTT. Amino acids: CSAYLAGTTGELFF.

V and J are TRBV5-6 and TRBJ1-5; 10 nucleotides match TRBD1. Germline V lookup: CDR1 SGHDT, CDR2 YYEEEE. Trimming removed 2 bases from V and 7 bases from J; junction bases left unmatched: 9. The CDR3 contains 16 residues. The CDR3 region is CASSFGGQGKEQPQHF. CDR3 DNA: TGTGCCAGCAGCTTTGGGGGACAGGGGAAGGAACAGCCCCAGCATTTT.

This chain links TRBV4-3 with TRBJ2-1; D gene ambiguous. CDR3 length: 15 residues. V was cut by 0 bases and J by 9 bases, with 15 bases left in between. Germline V gene lookup returns CDR1 LGHNA and CDR2 YSLEER. CDR3 in amino acids: CASSQDRSGGVEQFF. CDR3 nucleotide sequence: TGCGCCAGCAGCCAAGATCGGAGTGGCGGTGTTGAGCAGTTCTTC.

This clonotype came up many times. The V and J genes are TRBV28 and TRBJ2-2; 10 bases are shared with TRBD1. The CDR3 is 14 residues long. Germline V gene sequence: CDR1 MDHEN, CDR2 SYDVKM. Trimming took 7 bases from V and 4 from J; bases not matched to a gene: 3. DNA for the CDR3: TGTGCCAGCAACCGGGACAGGGGCACCGGGGAGCTGTTTTTT. It yields the protein CASNRDRGTGELFF.

The chain links TRBV24-1 to TRBJ2-2; D is uncertain. Between the trimmed V and J ends, which lost 9 bases and 0 bases, there was a span of 13 bases. The germline CDR1 and CDR2 sequences are KGHDR and SFDVKD. The CDR3 covers 15 residues. CDR3 sequence (DNA): TGTGCCACCCTAGACCGCAGCGCGAACACCGGGGAGCTGTTTTTT. The encoded protein is CATLDRSANTGELFF.

The CDR3 DNA reads TGTGCCAGCAGAAACAGGGTTATCGCAGATACGCAGTATTTT. As protein: CASRNRVIADTQYF. V and J are TRBV6-1 and TRBJ2-3; D is perhaps TRBD1 (6 bases). V lost 6 bases and J lost 4, with 14 bases in between. The CDR3 extends over 14 amino acids. Germline CDR1 reads MNHNS; CDR2 reads SASEGT.